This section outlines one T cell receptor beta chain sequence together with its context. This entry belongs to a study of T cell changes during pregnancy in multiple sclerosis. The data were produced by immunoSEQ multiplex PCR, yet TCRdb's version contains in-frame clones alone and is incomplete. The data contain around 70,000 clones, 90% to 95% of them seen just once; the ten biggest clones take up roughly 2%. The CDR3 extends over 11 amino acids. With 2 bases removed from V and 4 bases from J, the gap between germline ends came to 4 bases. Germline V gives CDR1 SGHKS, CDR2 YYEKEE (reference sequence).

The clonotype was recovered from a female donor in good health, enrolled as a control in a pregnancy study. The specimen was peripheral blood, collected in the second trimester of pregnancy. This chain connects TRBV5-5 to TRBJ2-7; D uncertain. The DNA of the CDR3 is TGTGCCAGCAGCTTTTATTACGAGCAGTACTTC. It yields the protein CASSFYYEQYF. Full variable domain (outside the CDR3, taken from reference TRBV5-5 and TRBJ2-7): DAGVTQSPTHLIKTRGQQVTLRCSPISGHKSVSWYQQVLGQGPQFIFQYYEKEERGRGNFPDRFSARQFPNYSSELNVNALLLGDSALYLCASSFYYEQYFGPGTRLTVT.